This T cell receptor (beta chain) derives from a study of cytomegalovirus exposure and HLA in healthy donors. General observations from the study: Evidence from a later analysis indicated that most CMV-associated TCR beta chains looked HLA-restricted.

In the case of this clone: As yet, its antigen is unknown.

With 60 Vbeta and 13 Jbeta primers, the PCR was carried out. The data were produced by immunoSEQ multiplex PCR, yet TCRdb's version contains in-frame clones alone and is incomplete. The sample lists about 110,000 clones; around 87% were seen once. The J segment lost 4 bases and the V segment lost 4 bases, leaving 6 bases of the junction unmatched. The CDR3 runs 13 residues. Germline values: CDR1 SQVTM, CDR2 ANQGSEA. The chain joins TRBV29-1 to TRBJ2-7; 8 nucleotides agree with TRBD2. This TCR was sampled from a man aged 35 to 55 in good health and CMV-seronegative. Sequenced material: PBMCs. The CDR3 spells CSVVGTSRYEQYF. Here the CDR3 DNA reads TGCAGCGTTGTGGGGACTAGTAGGTACGAGCAGTACTTC.